What follows are 25 T cell receptor beta chains derived from one specimen sequenced in a study of blood T cells in healthy people across ages. Combining a sample-barcoded 5' primer with a J-beta primer mix, a second PCR ran for roughly 7 to 11 cycles. From the 5' RACE reads, TCRdb called clonotypes with MiXCR, one entry per CDR3 protein. Of approximately 670,000 distinct CDR3 sequences in the sample, roughly 41% are singletons; the top ten hold about 30%. The sequenced sample was blood. Receptors were obtained from an elderly man in good health.

This clonotype was found many times. The gene calls are TRBV4-3 and TRBJ1-2; D is undetermined. There are 15 residues in the CDR3. Germline V gene data show CDR1 as LGHNA and CDR2 as YSLEER. V lost 0 bases to trimming and J lost 0 bases, with 8 bases between them. Written as DNA, the CDR3 is TGCGCCAGCAGCCAAGAGTATAAAGCTAACTATGGCTACACCTTC. This gives the protein CASSQEYKANYGYTF.

The rearrangement links TRBV20-1 to TRBJ2-1; 7 bases agree with TRBD2. After removal of 5 bases from V and 8 bases from J, the junction contained 12 bases not matched to a gene. CDR1 and CDR2 from the germline V gene are DFQATT and SNEGSKA (reference sequence). This CDR3 spans 14 amino acids. The CDR3 region has the DNA TGCAGTGCTCATGGGGGGAGGGCCGTCGATGAGCAGTTCTTC. It specifies CSAHGGRAVDEQFF.

This clonotype has a single count. The V gene is TRBV5-1, the J gene TRBJ2-2; 8 nucleotides agree with TRBD1. Germline loops: CDR1 SGHRS, CDR2 YFSETQ. The CDR3 has 16 residues. Losses at the gene ends were 0 bases for V and 4 bases for J; bases not matched to a gene: 5. In DNA form, the CDR3 reads TGCGCCAGCAGCTTGGGGGGACAGGCTCTCACCGGGGAGCTGTTTTTT. As protein: CASSLGGQALTGELFF.

The V and J genes are TRBV6-6 and TRBJ2-7; 9 bases align to TRBD1. The J call could be wrong; TRBJ2-5 is a better fit for the DNA end. Germline-derived CDR1 and CDR2 are MNHNY and SVGAGI (reference sequence). The CDR3 has 13 amino acids. CDR3 sequence (DNA): TGTGCCAGCAGTTGGACAGGGGTAGAGACCCAGTACTTC. This encodes CASSWTGVETQYF.

The chain uses TRBV7-9 and TRBJ2-5; 7 bases line up with TRBD1. The CDR3 contains 12 residues. Trimming took 6 bases from V and 11 from J; bases not matched to a gene: 9. Per the germline V gene, CDR1 is SEHNR and CDR2 is FQNEAQ (reference sequence). The CDR3 loop reads CASSETGDEQYF. The CDR3 DNA follows: TGTGCCAGCAGTGAAACAGGGGATGAGCAGTACTTC. The full variable domain, rest sourced from reference TRBV7-9 and TRBJ2-5, is DTGVSQNPRHKITKRGQNVTFRCDPISEHNRLYWYRQTLGQGPEFLTYFQNEAQLEKSRLLSDRFSAERPKGSFSTLEIQRTEQGDSAMYLCASSETGDEQYFGPGTRLLVL.

This clonotype was seen only a few times. The J gene is TRBJ2-5, the V gene TRBV6-5; TRBD2 aligns across 8 bases. Germline V CDR1 and CDR2: MNHEY, SVGAGI. The CDR3 has 15 amino acids. J lost 11 bases, V lost 2 bases, and 13 bases had no gene match. The DNA for the CDR3 is TGTGCCAGCAGTTACCAGCCGGGAGGGTCCAATGAGCAGTACTTC. This sequence encodes CASSYQPGGSNEQYF.

This clonotype was counted only a few times. The chain recombines TRBV20-1 with TRBJ2-7; 11 bases map to TRBD2. V lost 2 bases, J lost 1 base, and 4 bases stayed unmatched. Germline V lookup: CDR1 DFQATT, CDR2 SNEGSKA (reference sequence). The CDR3 spans 15 residues. CDR3 DNA: TGCAGTGCTAGAACTAGCGGGAGACGATCCTACGAGCAGTACTTC. Translation gives CSARTSGRRSYEQYF.

As to this clonotype: Compared with germline, one end of the junction differs, possibly owing to a read error. J is TRBJ1-1 and V is TRBV29-1; a possible D gene is TRBD1 (6 bases). The CDR3 extends over 13 amino acids. The germline CDR1 and CDR2 sequences are SQVTM and ANQGSEA. The CDR3 DNA reads as TGCAGCGTCGAAGCGGTCAGGGGCACTGAAGCTTTCTTT. This sequence encodes CSVEAVRGTEAFF.

The rearrangement joins TRBV20-1 to TRBJ2-7, with 10 bases that match TRBD2. The germline gives CDR1 DFQATT, CDR2 SNEGSKA (reference sequence). The CDR3 extends over 18 amino acids. The J segment lost 7 bases and the V segment lost 3 bases, leaving 21 bases of the junction unmatched. CDR3: CSASSPGTSVIGGNEQYF. CDR3 DNA sequence: TGCAGTGCTAGTTCCCCTGGGACTAGCGTTATAGGGGGCAATGAGCAGTACTTC.

The chain employs TRBV13 and TRBJ1-5, with D unclear. This CDR3 comprises 15 residues. With 0 bases removed from V and 3 bases from J, the gap between germline ends came to 9 bases. Germline V gene sequence: CDR1 PRHDT, CDR2 FYEKMQ (reference sequence). CDR3 sequence reads: CASSLGTEDNQPQHF. DNA of the CDR3: TGTGCCAGCAGCTTAGGGACCGAAGACAATCAGCCCCAGCATTTT.

This clonotype was seen just once. The chain couples TRBV9 to TRBJ2-5; D call uncertain. Germline V gene data show CDR1 as SGDLS and CDR2 as YYNGEE. Deletions cut 0 bases from V and 5 bases from J, with 11 bases between. This CDR3 is 14 amino acids long. CDR3 amino acids: CASSVDTTKETQYF. The DNA for the CDR3 is TGTGCCAGCAGCGTAGATACAACTAAGGAGACCCAGTACTTC.

This clonotype was observed a few times. The chain is built from TRBV29-1 and TRBJ2-7, with 8 bases lining up with TRBD1. Germline values: CDR1 SQVTM, CDR2 ANQGSEA. The V and J ends lost 4 bases and 6 bases, in that order; junction bases with no gene match: 5. The CDR3 runs 12 residues. CDR3 amino acids: CSVVQGASEQYF. Written as DNA, the CDR3 is TGCAGCGTTGTCCAGGGGGCTTCCGAGCAGTACTTC.

The sample holds a few counts of this clonotype. The chain recombines TRBV6-2 or TRBV6-3 with TRBJ2-3, with D unresolved. V was pared by 4 bases and J by 2 bases, with 13 bases between. Looked up from germline, CDR1 is MNHEY and CDR2 is SVGEGT. The CDR3 spans 15 residues. The CDR3 DNA follows: TGTGCCAGCAGTTCTTTGGGGTCGGTCACAGATACGCAGTATTTT. Residues: CASSSLGSVTDTQYF.

This chain links TRBV3-1 with TRBJ2-3; 10 nucleotides match TRBD2. The germline CDR1 and CDR2 sequences are LGHDT and YNNKEL (reference sequence). The CDR3 loop spans 16 amino acids. The V gene end was trimmed by 4 bases and the J gene end by 7 bases; junction bases not matched to a gene: 11. This CDR3 reads CASSPLSGGAVYTQYF. DNA of the CDR3: TGTGCCAGCAGCCCCCTCAGCGGGGGGGCAGTGTATACGCAGTATTTT.

This clonotype was recorded a few times. The chain has TRBV14 and TRBJ2-5; 9 bases agree with TRBD1. The CDR3 contains 13 residues. The V segment lost 7 bases and the J segment 2 bases; nucleotides outside the gene matches: 2. Germline CDR1 and CDR2: SGHDN and FVKESK. CDR3 protein: CASKGTGQETQYF. In DNA, the CDR3 is TGTGCCAGCAAAGGGACAGGGCAAGAGACCCAGTACTTC.

The chain carries TRBV7-9 and TRBJ2-3; TRBD1 or TRBD2 may be the D gene (5 bases each). This CDR3 has 15 residues. Trimming pared 4 bases from V and 3 bases from J, leaving 14 bases between. Germline V gene data show CDR1 as SEHNR and CDR2 as FQNEAQ (reference sequence). CDR3 sequence (DNA): TGTGCCAGCAGCTCCGCTGGGGGAAGGACAGATACGCAGTATTTT. Translation gives CASSSAGGRTDTQYF.

This clonotype has more than one count but fewer than ten. The chain has TRBV29-1 and TRBJ1-4, with no clear D. This CDR3 comprises 14 residues. V lost 4 bases to trimming and J lost 8 bases, with 17 bases between them. Looked up from germline, CDR1 is SQVTM and CDR2 is ANQGSEA. In DNA form, the CDR3 reads TGCAGCGTTGGAGGGTCCTTCCTGGGGGAAAAACTGTTTTTT. Amino acid sequence: CSVGGSFLGEKLFF.

In its sample, this clonotype was seen many times. The chain couples TRBV7-2 to TRBJ2-7; 9 nucleotides match TRBD2. The V and J ends lost 5 bases and 1 base, in that order; junction bases with no gene match: 12. This CDR3 comprises 17 residues. The V gene's germline CDR1 is SGHTA and CDR2 FQGNSA. CDR3 loop: CASSPVRGAGGSYEQYF. The CDR3 bases are TGTGCCAGCAGCCCTGTCCGGGGAGCGGGAGGATCCTACGAGCAGTACTTC.

There are many counts of this clonotype. This sequence joins TRBV28 and TRBJ2-1, with 7 bases fitting TRBD2. The CDR3 runs to 15 residues. The V gene end was trimmed by 6 bases and the J gene end by 6 bases; junction bases not matched to a gene: 11. CDR1 is MDHEN and CDR2 is SYDVKM in the germline V gene. CDR3 in amino acids: CASRTPWEGRNEQFF. CDR3 coding DNA: TGTGCCAGCAGAACTCCCTGGGAGGGCCGCAATGAGCAGTTCTTC.

This clonotype was counted a few times. V and J are TRBV7-2 and TRBJ1-2; possible D gene TRBD1, 5 bases. Deletions cut 1 base from V and 6 bases from J, with 12 bases between. Germline V gene data show CDR1 as SGHTA and CDR2 as FQGNSA. The CDR3 covers 14 residues. CDR3 DNA: TGTGCCAGCAGCTTAGATGCAGGGAAGGATGGCTACACCTTC. It translates to CASSLDAGKDGYTF.

The genes are TRBV4-1 and TRBJ2-2, with TRBD2 matching 8 bases. Germline CDR1 MGHRA, CDR2 YSYEKL. The CDR3 loop spans 17 amino acids. V shed 3 bases, J shed 4 bases, and the junction held 10 bases outside the gene matches. CDR3 sequence (DNA): TGCGCCAGCAGCCAGGGATCAAGCGGGAGCCTCACCGGGGAGCTGTTTTTT. It translates to CASSQGSSGSLTGELFF.

The table lists this clonotype with many counts. J is TRBJ2-1 and V is TRBV29-1; D is ambiguous. Germline lookup yields CDR1 SQVTM and CDR2 ANQGSEA. This CDR3 contains 13 residues. Trimming removed 7 bases at V and 2 bases at J, with 12 bases between. The CDR3 reads CSAPRVAYNEQFF. The CDR3 nucleotides read TGCAGCGCCCCTCGGGTTGCCTACAATGAGCAGTTCTTC.

This chain links TRBV10-2 with TRBJ1-1; perhaps TRBD1 as D (5 bases). CDR1 and CDR2 from the germline V gene are WSHSY and SAAADI. The CDR3 is 13 residues long. V was shortened by 6 bases and J by 0 bases, with 8 bases between the two germline ends. The chain's CDR3 is CASRAGLNTEAFF. The DNA of the CDR3 is TGCGCCAGCAGGGCAGGGTTGAACACTGAAGCTTTCTTT.

The chain joins TRBV29-1 to TRBJ2-3; TRBD2 might be the D (6 bases). This CDR3 is 17 amino acids long. From germline, CDR1 is SQVTM and CDR2 ANQGSEA. V was clipped by 0 bases and J by 3 bases, with 19 bases between them. The CDR3 is CSVEDLAKGAVTDTQYF. The CDR3 region has the DNA TGCAGCGTTGAAGATCTAGCGAAGGGAGCAGTGACAGATACGCAGTATTTT.

This clonotype appeared a few times. This sequence joins TRBV7-9 and TRBJ2-6, with D possibly TRBD2 on 7 matching bases. V lost 8 bases to trimming and J lost 1 base, with 12 bases between them. The CDR3 covers 15 residues. In germline, CDR1 is SEHNR, CDR2 FQNEAQ (reference sequence). CDR3 bases: TGTGCCAGCCTCGGGGGGCGATCTGGGGCCAACGTCCTGACTTTC. This codes for CASLGGRSGANVLTF.